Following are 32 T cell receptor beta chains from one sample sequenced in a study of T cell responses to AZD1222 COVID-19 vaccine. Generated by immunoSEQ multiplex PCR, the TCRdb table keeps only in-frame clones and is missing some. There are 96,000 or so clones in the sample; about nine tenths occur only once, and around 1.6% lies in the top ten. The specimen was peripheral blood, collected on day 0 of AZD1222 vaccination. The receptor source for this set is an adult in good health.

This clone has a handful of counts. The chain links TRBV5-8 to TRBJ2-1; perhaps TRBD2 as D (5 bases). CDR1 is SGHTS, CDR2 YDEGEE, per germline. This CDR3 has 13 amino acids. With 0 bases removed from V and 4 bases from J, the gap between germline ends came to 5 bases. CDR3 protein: CASSLERYNEQFF. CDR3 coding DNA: TGTGCCAGCAGCTTGGAGCGGTACAATGAGCAGTTCTTC. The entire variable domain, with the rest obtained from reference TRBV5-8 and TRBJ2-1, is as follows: EAGVTQSPTHLIKTRGQQATLRCSPISGHTSVYWYQQALGLGLQFLLWYDEGEERNRGNFPPRFSGRQFPNYSSELNVNALELEDSALYLCASSLERYNEQFFGPGTRLTVL.

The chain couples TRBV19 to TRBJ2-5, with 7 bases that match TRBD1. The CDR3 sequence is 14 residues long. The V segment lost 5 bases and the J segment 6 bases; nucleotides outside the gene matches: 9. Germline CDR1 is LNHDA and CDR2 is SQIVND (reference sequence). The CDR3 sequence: CASSRQGSSQTQYF. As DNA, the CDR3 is TGTGCCAGTAGTCGACAGGGTAGCTCACAGACCCAGTACTTC.

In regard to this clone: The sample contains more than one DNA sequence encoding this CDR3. The CDR3: CASSQAGNTIYF. The DNA of the CDR3 is TGTGCCAGCAGCCAAGCAGGAAACACCATATATTTT. The gene calls are TRBV3-1 (or the pseudogene TRBV3-2) and TRBJ1-3; D uncertain. Germline assignment: CDR1 LGHDT and CDR2 YNNKEL (reference sequence). The CDR3 is 12 amino acids. V was shortened by 1 base and J by 4 bases, with 2 bases between the two germline ends.

Written as DNA, the CDR3 is TGTGCCAGCAGCCGTCACGGACCGGGACAGGGTCTAGATGGCTACACCTTC. Its protein is CASSRHGPGQGLDGYTF. This chain connects TRBV11-2 to TRBJ1-2; 9 bases are shared with TRBD1. Trimming took 5 bases from V and 6 from J; bases not matched to a gene: 16. CDR3 length: 17 amino acids. The V gene's germline CDR1 is SGHAT and CDR2 FQNNGV.

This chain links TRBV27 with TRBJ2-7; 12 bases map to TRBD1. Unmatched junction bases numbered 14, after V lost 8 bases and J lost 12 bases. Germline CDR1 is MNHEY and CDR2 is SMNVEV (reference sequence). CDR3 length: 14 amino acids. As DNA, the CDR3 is TGTGCCAGCCGATCTCCCGGGACAGGGGGCGGGTGGTACTTC. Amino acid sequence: CASRSPGTGGGWYF.

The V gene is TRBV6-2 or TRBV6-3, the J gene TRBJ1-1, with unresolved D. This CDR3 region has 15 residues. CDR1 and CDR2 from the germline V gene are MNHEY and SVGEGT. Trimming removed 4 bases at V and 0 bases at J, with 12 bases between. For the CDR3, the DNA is TGTGCCAGCAGTTCACCCCCGGGGATGAACACTGAAGCTTTCTTT. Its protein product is CASSSPPGMNTEAFF.

CDR3 in amino acids: CASSSLGGPDTQYF. DNA for the CDR3: TGCGCCAGCAGCTCGCTAGGGGGCCCAGATACGCAGTATTTT. The chain joins TRBV5-1 to TRBJ2-3, with 7 bases aligning to TRBD1. CDR1 is SGHRS, CDR2 YFSETQ, per germline. Germline trimming cut 3 bases from V and 4 bases from J; bases unmatched to any gene: 5. The CDR3 spans 14 residues.

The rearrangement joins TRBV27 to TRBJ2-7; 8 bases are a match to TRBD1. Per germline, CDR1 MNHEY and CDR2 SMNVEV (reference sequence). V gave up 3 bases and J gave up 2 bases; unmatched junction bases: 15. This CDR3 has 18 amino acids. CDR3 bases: TGTGCCAGCAGTTTCTCGGCCTTATGGGGACAGGAAACCTACGAGCAGTACTTC. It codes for CASSFSALWGQETYEQYF.

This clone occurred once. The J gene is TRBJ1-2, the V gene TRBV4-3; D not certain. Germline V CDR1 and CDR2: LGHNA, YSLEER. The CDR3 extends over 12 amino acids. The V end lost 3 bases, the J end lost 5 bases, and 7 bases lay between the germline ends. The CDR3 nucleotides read TGCGCCAGCAGCCATACAGCGTATGGCTACACCTTC. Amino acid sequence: CASSHTAYGYTF.

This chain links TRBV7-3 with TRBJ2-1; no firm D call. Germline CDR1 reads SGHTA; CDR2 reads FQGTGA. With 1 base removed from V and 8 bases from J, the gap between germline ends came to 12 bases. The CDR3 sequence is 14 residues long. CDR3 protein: CASSLRLGGDEQFF. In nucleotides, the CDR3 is TGTGCCAGCAGCTTAAGGCTCGGTGGGGATGAGCAGTTCTTC.

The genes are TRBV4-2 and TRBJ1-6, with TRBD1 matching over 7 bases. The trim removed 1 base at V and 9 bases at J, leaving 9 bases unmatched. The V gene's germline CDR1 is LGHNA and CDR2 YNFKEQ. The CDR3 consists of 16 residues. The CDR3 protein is CASSQVFRGALSPLHF. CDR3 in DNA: TGTGCCAGCAGCCAAGTCTTCAGGGGGGCGCTTTCACCCCTCCACTTT.

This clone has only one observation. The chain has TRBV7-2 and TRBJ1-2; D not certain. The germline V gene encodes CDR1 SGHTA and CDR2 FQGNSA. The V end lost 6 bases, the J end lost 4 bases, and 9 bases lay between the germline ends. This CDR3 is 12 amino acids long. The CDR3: CASSTSGYGYTF. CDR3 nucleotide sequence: TGTGCCAGCAGTACGAGTGGCTATGGCTACACCTTC.

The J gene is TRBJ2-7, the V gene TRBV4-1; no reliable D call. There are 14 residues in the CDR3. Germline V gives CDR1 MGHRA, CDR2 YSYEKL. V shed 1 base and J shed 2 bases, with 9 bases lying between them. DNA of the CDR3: TGCGCCAGCAGCCAAGTGGACGGAACCTACGAGCAGTACTTC. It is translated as CASSQVDGTYEQYF.

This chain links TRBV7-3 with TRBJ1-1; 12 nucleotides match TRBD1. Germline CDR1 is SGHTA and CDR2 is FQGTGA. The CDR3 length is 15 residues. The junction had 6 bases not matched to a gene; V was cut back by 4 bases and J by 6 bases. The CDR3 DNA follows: TGTGCCAGCAGCTACCCCGGGACAGGGGGCTCTGAAGCTTTCTTT. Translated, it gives CASSYPGTGGSEAFF. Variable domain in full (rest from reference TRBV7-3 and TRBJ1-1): GAGVSQTPSNKVTEKGKYVELRCDPISGHTALYWYRQSLGQGPEFLIYFQGTGAADDSGLPNDRFFAVRPEGSVSTLKIQRTERGDSAVYLCASSYPGTGGSEAFFGQGTRLTVV.

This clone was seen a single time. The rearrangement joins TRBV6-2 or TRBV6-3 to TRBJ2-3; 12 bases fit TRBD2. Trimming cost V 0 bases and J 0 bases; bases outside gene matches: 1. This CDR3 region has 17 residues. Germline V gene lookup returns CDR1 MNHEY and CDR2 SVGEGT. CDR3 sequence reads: CASSYSTSGGSTDTQYF. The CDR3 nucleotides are TGTGCCAGCAGTTACTCGACTAGCGGGGGAAGCACAGATACGCAGTATTTT.

The CDR3 sequence: CATSTASGWEYSGANVLTF. CDR3 coding DNA: TGTGCCACCAGCACTGCCTCAGGGTGGGAATACTCTGGGGCCAACGTCCTGACTTTC. J is TRBJ2-6 and V is TRBV15; a weak D match, TRBD1 (5 bases). The CDR3 has 19 residues. The germline CDR1 and CDR2 sequences are LNHNV and YYDKDF (reference sequence). Trimming shortened V by 4 bases and J by 0 bases, and 19 bases separated the two germline ends.

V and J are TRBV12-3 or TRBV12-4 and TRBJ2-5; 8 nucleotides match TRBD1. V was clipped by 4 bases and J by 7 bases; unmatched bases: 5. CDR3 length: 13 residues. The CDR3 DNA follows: TGTGCCAGCAGTTCGACAGGGGAAGGGACCCAGTACTTC. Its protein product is CASSSTGEGTQYF.

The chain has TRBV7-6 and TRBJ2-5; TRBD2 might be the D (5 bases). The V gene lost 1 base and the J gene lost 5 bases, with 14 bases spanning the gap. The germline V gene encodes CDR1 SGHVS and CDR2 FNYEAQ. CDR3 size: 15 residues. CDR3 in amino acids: CASSLVRGRVETQYF. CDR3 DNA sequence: TGTGCCAGCAGCTTAGTCCGGGGAAGGGTGGAGACCCAGTACTTC. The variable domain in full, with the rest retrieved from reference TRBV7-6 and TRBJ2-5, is GAGVSQSPRYKVTKRGQDVALRCDPISGHVSLYWYRQALGQGPEFLTYFNYEAQQDKSGLPNDRFSAERPEGSISTLTIQRTEQRDSAMYRCASSLVRGRVETQYFGPGTRLLVL.

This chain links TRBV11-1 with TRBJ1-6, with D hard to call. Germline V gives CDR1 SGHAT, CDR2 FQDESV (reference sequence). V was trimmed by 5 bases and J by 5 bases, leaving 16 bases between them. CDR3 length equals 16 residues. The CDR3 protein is CASSPRRGLDNSPLHF. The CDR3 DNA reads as TGTGCCAGCAGCCCGCGACGAGGGCTAGATAATTCACCCCTCCACTTT.

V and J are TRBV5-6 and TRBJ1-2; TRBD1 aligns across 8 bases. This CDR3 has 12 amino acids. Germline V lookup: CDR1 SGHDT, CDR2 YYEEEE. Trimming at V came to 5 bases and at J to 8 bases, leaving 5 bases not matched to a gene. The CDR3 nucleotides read TGTGCCAGCAGTAAGGACAGGGAAGGCTACACCTTC. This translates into CASSKDREGYTF.

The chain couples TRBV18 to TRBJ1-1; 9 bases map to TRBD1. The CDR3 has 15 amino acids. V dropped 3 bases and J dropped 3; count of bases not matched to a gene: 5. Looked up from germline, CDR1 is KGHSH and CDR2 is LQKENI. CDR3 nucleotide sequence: TGTGCCAGCTCACCGAGGGGGGACAGGGACACTGAAGCTTTCTTT. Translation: CASSPRGDRDTEAFF.

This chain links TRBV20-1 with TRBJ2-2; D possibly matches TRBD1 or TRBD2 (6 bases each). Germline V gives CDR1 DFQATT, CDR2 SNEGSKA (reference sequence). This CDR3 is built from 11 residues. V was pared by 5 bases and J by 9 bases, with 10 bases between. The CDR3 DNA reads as TGCAGTGCTTACGGGGGCCGGGAGCTGTTTTTT. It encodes CSAYGGRELFF.

The CDR3 here is CASSSPPDHSVSYEQYF. CDR3 in DNA: TGTGCCAGCAGCTCCCCTCCGGACCACTCCGTCTCCTACGAGCAGTACTTC. The chain is built from TRBV5-6 and TRBJ2-7; D unclear. The CDR3 extends over 17 amino acids. The germline V gene encodes CDR1 SGHDT and CDR2 YYEEEE. V gave up 3 bases and J gave up 0 bases, with 19 bases separating them.

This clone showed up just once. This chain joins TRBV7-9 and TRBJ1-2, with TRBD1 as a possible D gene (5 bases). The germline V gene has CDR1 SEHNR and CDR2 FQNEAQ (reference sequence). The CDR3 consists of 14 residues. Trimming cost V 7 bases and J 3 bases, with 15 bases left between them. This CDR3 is CASILDGGDYGYTF. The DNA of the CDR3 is TGTGCCAGCATCTTGGACGGAGGGGACTATGGCTACACCTTC.

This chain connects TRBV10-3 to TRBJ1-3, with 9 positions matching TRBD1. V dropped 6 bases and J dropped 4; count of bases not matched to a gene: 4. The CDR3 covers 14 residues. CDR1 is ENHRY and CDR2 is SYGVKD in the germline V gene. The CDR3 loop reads CAIRGTGGGNTIYF. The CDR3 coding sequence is TGTGCCATCAGGGGCACAGGGGGCGGAAACACCATATATTTT.

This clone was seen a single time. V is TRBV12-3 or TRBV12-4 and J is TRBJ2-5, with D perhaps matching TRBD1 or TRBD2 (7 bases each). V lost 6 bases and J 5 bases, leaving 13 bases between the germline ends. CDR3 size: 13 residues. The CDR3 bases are TGTGCCAGCAGCAACAGGGGAGGGGAGACCCAGTACTTC. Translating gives CASSNRGGETQYF.

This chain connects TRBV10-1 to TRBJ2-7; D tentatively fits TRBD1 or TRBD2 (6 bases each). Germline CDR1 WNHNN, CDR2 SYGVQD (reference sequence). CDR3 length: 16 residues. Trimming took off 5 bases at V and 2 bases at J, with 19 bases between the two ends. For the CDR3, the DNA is TGCGCCAGCAGTACGGGGGCTTGGGATCCTACCTACGAGCAGTACTTC. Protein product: CASSTGAWDPTYEQYF.

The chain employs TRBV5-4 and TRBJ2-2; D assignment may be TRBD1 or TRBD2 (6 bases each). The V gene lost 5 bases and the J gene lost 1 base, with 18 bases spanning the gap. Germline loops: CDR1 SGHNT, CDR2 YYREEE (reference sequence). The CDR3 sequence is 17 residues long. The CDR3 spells CASRKGGLPMNTGELFF. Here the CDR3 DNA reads TGTGCCAGCAGGAAGGGGGGCCTACCCATGAACACCGGGGAGCTGTTTTTT.

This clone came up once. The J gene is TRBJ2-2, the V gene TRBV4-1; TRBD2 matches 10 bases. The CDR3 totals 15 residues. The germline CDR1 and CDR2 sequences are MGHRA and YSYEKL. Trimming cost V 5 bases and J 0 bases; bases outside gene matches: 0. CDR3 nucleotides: TGCGCCAGCAGCGGACTAGCGGCGAACACCGGGGAGCTGTTTTTT. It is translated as CASSGLAANTGELFF.

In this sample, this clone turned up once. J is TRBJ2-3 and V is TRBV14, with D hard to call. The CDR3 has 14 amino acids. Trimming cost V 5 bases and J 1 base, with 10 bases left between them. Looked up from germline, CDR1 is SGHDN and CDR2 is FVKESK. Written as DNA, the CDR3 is TGTGCCAGCAGCGACACTCTCCGCACAGATACGCAGTATTTT. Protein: CASSDTLRTDTQYF.

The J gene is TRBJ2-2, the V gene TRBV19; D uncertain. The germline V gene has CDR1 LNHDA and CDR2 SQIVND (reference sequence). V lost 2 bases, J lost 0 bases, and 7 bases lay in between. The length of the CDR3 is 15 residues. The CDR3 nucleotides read TGTGCCAGTAGTATAAGGTCGTCGAACACCGGGGAGCTGTTTTTT. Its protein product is CASSIRSSNTGELFF.

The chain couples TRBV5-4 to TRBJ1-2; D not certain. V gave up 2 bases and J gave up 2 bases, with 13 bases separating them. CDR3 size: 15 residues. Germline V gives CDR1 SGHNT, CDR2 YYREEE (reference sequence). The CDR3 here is CASSFRVGDNYGYTF. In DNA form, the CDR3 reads TGTGCCAGCAGCTTTAGGGTAGGCGACAACTATGGCTACACCTTC.